This T cell receptor beta chain was captured in a study of spatial heterogeneity in lung cancer. For the study at large: The follow-up PBMC samples were sequenced whenever they were available. The median time to follow-up was two to three years after resection. The count of detected beta-chain sequences consistently exceeded that of alpha-chain sequences.

TCRdb reanalysed the 5' RACE reads using MiXCR and keeps one entry per CDR3 protein. Here the sample spans some 120,000 distinct CDR3 sequences, over 9% being singletons. A few counts support this clonotype. CDR3 size: 13 residues. V lost 6 bases to trimming and J lost 6 bases; unmatched junction nucleotides: 8. Germline CDR1 and CDR2: SEHNR and FQNEAQ (reference sequence). As to time point: blood at routine non-recurrence follow-up after resection. Sequencing of whole RNA from tumor, nontumor lung or frozen PBMC involved no sorting. The J gene is TRBJ2-7, the V gene TRBV7-9; TRBD1 matches 7 bases. Source: PBMCs, taken at follow-up. The receptor comes from a male donor with early-stage non-small cell lung cancer. The CDR3 loop is CASRPTTGLEQYF. The CDR3 nucleotides are TGTGCCAGCAGGCCAACGACAGGGCTCGAGCAGTACTTC. The full variable domain, completed using reference TRBV7-9 and TRBJ2-7, is DTGVSQNPRHKITKRGQNVTFRCDPISEHNRLYWYRQTLGQGPEFLTYFQNEAQLEKSRLLSDRFSAERPKGSFSTLEIQRTEQGDSAMYLCASRPTTGLEQYFGPGTRLTVT.